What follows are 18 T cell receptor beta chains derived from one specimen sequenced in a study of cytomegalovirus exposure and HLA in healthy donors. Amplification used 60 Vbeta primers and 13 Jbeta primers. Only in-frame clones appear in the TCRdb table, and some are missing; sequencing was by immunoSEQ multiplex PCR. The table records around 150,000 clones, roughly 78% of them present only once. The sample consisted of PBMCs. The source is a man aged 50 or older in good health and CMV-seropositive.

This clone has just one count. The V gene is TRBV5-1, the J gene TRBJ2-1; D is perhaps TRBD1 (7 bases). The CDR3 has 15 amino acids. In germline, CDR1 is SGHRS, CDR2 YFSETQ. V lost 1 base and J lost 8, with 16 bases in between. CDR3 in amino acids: CASSLWPGGMDEQFF. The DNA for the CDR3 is TGCGCCAGCAGCTTGTGGCCAGGGGGGATGGATGAGCAGTTCTTC. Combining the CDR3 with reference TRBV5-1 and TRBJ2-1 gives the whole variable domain KAGVTQTPRYLIKTRGQQVTLSCSPISGHRSVSWYQQTPGQGLQFLFEYFSETQRNKGNFPGRFSGRQFSNSRSEMNVSTLELGDSALYLCASSLWPGGMDEQFFGPGTRLTVL.

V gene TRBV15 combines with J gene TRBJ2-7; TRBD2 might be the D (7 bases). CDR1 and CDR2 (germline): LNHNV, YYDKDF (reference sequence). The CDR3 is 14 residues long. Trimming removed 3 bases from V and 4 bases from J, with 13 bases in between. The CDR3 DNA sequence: TGTGCCACCAGCAGGGAGGGGGGGAGATACGAGCAGTACTTC. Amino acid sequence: CATSREGGRYEQYF.

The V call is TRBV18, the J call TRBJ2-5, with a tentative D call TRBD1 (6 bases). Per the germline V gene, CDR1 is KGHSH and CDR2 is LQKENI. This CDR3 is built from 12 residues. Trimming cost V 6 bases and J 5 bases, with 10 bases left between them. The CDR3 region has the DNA TGTGCCAGCTCCCTCCAGGGGGAGACCCAGTACTTC. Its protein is CASSLQGETQYF.

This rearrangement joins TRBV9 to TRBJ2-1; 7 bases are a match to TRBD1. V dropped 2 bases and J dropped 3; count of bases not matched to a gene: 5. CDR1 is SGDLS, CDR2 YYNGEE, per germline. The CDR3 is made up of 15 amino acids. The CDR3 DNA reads TGTGCCAGCAGCGTGGGCAGGGGGTACTACAATGAGCAGTTCTTC. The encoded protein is CASSVGRGYYNEQFF.

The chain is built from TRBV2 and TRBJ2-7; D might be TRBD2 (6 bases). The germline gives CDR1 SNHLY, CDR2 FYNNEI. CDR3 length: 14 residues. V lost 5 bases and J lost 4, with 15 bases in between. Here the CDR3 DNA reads TGTGCCAGCAGTCTATATGGGGGGAAGTACGAGCAGTACTTC. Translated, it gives CASSLYGGKYEQYF.

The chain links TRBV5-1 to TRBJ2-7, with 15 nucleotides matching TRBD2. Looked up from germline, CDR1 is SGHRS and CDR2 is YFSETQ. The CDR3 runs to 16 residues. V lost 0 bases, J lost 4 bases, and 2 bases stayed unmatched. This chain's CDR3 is CASSLGGTSGRYEQYF. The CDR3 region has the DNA TGCGCCAGCAGCTTGGGCGGGACTAGCGGGAGGTACGAGCAGTACTTC.

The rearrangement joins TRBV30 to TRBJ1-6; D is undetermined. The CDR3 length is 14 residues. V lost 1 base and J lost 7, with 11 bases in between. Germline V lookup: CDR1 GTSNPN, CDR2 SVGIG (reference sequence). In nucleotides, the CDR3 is TGTGCCTGGAGTGACCCCCCTAGGAATTCACCCCTCCACTTT. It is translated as CAWSDPPRNSPLHF.

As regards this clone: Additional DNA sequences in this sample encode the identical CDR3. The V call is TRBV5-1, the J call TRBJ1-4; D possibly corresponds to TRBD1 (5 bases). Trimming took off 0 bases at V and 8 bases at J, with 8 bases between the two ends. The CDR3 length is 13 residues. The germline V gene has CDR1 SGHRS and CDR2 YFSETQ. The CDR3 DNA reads TGCGCCAGCAGCTTGGGGCAGGGCGAAAAACTGTTTTTT. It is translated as CASSLGQGEKLFF.

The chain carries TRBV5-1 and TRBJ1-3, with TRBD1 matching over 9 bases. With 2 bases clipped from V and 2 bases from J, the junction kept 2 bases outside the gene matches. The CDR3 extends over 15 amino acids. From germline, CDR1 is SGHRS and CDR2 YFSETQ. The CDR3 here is CASSLQGAPGNTIYF. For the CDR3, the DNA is TGCGCCAGCAGCTTACAGGGGGCACCTGGAAACACCATATATTTT.

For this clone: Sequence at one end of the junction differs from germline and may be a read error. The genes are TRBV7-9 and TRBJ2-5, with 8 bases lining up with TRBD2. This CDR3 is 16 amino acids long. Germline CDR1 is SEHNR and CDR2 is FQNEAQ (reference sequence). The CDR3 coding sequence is TGTTCCAGCAGCTTACCCCCTGGACTAGCCGGGGAGACCCAGTACTTC. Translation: CSSSLPPGLAGETQYF.

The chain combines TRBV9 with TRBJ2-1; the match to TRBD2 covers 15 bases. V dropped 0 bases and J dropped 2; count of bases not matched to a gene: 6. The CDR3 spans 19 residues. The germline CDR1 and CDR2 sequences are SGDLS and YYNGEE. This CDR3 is CASSVGGLAGGYTYNEQFF. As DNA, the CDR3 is TGTGCCAGCAGCGTAGGGGGACTAGCGGGAGGTTATACCTACAATGAGCAGTTCTTC.

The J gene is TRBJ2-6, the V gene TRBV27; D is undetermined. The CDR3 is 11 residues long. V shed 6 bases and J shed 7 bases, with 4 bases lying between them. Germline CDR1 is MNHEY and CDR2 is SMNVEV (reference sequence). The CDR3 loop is CASRTANVLTF. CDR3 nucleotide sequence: TGTGCCAGCAGGACAGCCAACGTCCTGACTTTC.

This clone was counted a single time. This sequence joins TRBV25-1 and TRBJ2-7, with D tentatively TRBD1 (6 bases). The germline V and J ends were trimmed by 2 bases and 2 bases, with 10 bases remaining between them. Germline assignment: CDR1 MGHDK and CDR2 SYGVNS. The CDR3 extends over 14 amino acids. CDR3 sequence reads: CASSENRDPYEQYF. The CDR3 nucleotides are TGTGCCAGCAGTGAAAACAGGGACCCCTACGAGCAGTACTTC.

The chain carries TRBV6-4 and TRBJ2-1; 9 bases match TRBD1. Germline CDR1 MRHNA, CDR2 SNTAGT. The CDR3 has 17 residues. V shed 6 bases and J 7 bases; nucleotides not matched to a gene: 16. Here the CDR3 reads CASSLTGGTGIFNEQFF. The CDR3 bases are TGTGCCAGCAGCTTGACTGGGGGGACAGGGATTTTTAATGAGCAGTTCTTC.

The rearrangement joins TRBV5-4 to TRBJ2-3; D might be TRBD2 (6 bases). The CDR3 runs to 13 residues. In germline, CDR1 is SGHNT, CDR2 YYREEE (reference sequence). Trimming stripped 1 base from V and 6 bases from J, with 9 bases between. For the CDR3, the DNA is TGTGCCAGCAGCTTGCCTAGCGTGGATACGCAGTATTTT. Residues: CASSLPSVDTQYF.

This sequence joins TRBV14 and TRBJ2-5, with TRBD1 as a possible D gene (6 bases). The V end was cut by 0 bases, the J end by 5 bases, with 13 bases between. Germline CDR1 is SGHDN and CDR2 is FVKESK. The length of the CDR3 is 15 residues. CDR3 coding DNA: TGTGCCAGCAGCCAAGATCAGGGGAAAGCGGAGACCCAGTACTTC. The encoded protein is CASSQDQGKAETQYF. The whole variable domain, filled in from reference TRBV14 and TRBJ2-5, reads EAGVTQFPSHSVIEKGQTVTLRCDPISGHDNLYWYRRVMGKEIKFLLHFVKESKQDESGMPNNRFLAERTGGTYSTLKVQPAELEDSGVYFCASSQDQGKAETQYFGPGTRLLVL.

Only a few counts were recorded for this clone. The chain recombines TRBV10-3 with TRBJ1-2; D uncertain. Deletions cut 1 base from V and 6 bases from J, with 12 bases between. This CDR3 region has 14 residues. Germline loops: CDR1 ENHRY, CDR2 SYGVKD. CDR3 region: CAISEFNSGNGYTF. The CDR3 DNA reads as TGTGCCATCAGTGAGTTTAATTCGGGGAATGGCTACACCTTC.

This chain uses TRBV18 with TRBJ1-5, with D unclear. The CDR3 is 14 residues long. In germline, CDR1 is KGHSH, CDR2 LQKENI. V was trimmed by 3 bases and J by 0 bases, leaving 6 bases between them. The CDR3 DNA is TGTGCCAGCTCACCTTCAAATAGCAATCAGCCCCAGCATTTT. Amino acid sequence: CASSPSNSNQPQHF.